This TCR beta chain appears in the sequencing data of a study of blood T cells in healthy people across ages. PCR was performed a second time for roughly 7 to 12 cycles using a sample-barcoded 5' primer and a J-beta primer mix. TCRdb ran MiXCR on the 5' RACE reads and lists one entry per CDR3 protein. The data contain 550,000 to 750,000 distinct CDR3 sequences, over 20% of them seen just once; the ten biggest clones take up 3.5% to 4%. CDR3 size: 16 residues. Germline CDR1 and CDR2: SGHRS and YFSETQ. The V and J ends lost 3 bases and 3 bases respectively, with 16 bases between them. The source is a man in his 70s in good health. The sequenced material came from blood. The rearrangement uses TRBV5-1 and TRBJ2-4; D is possibly TRBD1 (6 bases). CDR3 coding DNA: TGCGCCAGCAGCTCGGGACAACTTGGGGACAAAAACATTCAGTACTTC. This sequence encodes CASSSGQLGDKNIQYF.